A single sample gave rise to the 5 T cell receptor beta chains below, sequenced in a study of T cell repertoires in cytomegalovirus infection. TCRdb ran MiXCR on the reads and lists one entry per CDR3 protein. The sample lists about 130,000 distinct CDR3 sequences, approximately 30% occurring once. Their specific antigens are unknown. This specimen was CD8+ T cells from cultured PBMCs, taken from culture after CMV antigen stimulation. The source is a human donor in good health (CMV status not recorded). Some clones in this sample may be carry-over from other donors' samples.

V is TRBV7-9 and J is TRBJ2-7; D is possibly TRBD2 (5 bases). Germline V gene sequence: CDR1 SEHNR, CDR2 FQNEAQ (reference sequence). V was trimmed by 3 bases and J by 2 bases, leaving 5 bases between them. The CDR3 is 12 residues long. DNA of the CDR3: TGTGCCAGCAGCTTCGGGGCCTACGAGCAGTACTTC. Translated, it gives CASSFGAYEQYF.

V gene TRBV7-9 combines with J gene TRBJ1-1, with a weak D call TRBD1 (5 bases). The CDR3 length is 14 residues. The ends were cut back, 2 bases at V and 4 bases at J, with 11 bases in the middle. Germline V lookup: CDR1 SEHNR, CDR2 FQNEAQ (reference sequence). CDR3 DNA sequence: TGTGCCAGCAGCTTATTACAGGCCGGCACTGAAGCTTTCTTT. As protein: CASSLLQAGTEAFF. Combining the CDR3 with reference TRBV7-9 and TRBJ1-1 gives the whole variable domain DTGVSQNPRHKITKRGQNVTFRCDPISEHNRLYWYRQTLGQGPEFLTYFQNEAQLEKSRLLSDRFSAERPKGSFSTLEIQRTEQGDSAMYLCASSLLQAGTEAFFGQGTRLTVV.

This clonotype was found many times. V and J are TRBV7-6 and TRBJ2-7, with 10 bases matching TRBD1. The germline V gene has CDR1 SGHVS and CDR2 FNYEAQ. The ends lost 6 bases at V and 6 bases at J; junction bases unmatched: 11. The CDR3 totals 15 residues. The CDR3 protein is CASSLGQGRRTEQYF. CDR3 DNA sequence: TGTGCCAGCAGTCTGGGACAGGGGCGCAGGACCGAGCAGTACTTC.

The chain has TRBV7-2 and TRBJ2-7; D gene uncertain. Per the germline V gene, CDR1 is SGHTA and CDR2 is FQGNSA. The CDR3 has 12 amino acids. The germline V and J ends were trimmed by 6 bases and 7 bases, with 13 bases remaining between them. CDR3 protein: CASSHGPWEQYF. The CDR3 nucleotides are TGTGCCAGCAGTCATGGGCCTTGGGAGCAGTACTTC.

This chain uses TRBV10-3 with TRBJ2-1, with a tentative D call TRBD2 (5 bases). The germline V and J ends were trimmed by 6 bases and 2 bases, with 11 bases remaining between them. Germline V gene sequence: CDR1 ENHRY, CDR2 SYGVKD. The CDR3 covers 14 residues. CDR3 in DNA: TGTGCCATCAGGGACCCGGGAACCTACAATGAGCAGTTCTTC. Amino acid sequence: CAIRDPGTYNEQFF.